This TCR beta chain originates from a study of cytomegalovirus exposure and HLA in healthy donors. Trimming removed 1 base at V and 8 bases at J, with 11 bases between. The CDR3 loop spans 13 amino acids. Per germline, CDR1 SGHTA and CDR2 FQGNSA. Generated by immunoSEQ multiplex PCR, the TCRdb table keeps only in-frame clones and is missing some. Of a few hundred thousand clones detected, around 80% appear once; the ten largest clones hold over 12%. The sequence came from a woman aged 25 to 39 in good health and CMV-seropositive. This sequence joins TRBV7-2 and TRBJ1-2, with D maybe TRBD1 (6 bases). Sample: PBMCs. This CDR3 is CASSLGGLGGYTF. The CDR3 coding sequence is TGTGCCAGCAGCTTAGGGGGGCTAGGGGGCTACACCTTC.